This TCR beta chain was retrieved from a study of spatial heterogeneity in lung cancer. Study information: Within raw reads, each unique TCR and UMI combination appeared on average more than ten times.

Study-wide findings and caveats: Compared with follow-up, resection was when ubiquitous expanded tumor TCRs appeared in blood more.

Germline V gene data show CDR1 as DFQATT and CDR2 as SNEGSKA (reference sequence). V lost 0 bases and J lost 2, with 10 bases in between. The CDR3 runs to 14 residues. Comments on this clonotype: Its target is unknown.

Indicated time point: blood at routine non-recurrence follow-up after resection. Whole RNA, isolated from tumor, nontumor lung or frozen PBMC, was sequenced without prior sorting. The presence of a unique molecular identifier marked each TCR cDNA molecule. TCRdb fed the 5' RACE reads into MiXCR, producing one record per CDR3 protein. In the table there are 60,000 to 85,000 distinct CDR3 sequences, around 9.3% of which are singletons. Sample: PBMCs, taken at follow-up. The V call is TRBV20-1, the J call TRBJ2-5; D is ambiguous. This clonotype was sampled from a female donor with early-stage non-small cell lung cancer. The CDR3 DNA is TGCAGTGCTAGAGATGGGTTGGCTCAAGAGACCCAGTACTTC. Its protein product is CSARDGLAQETQYF.